Sequencing of this T cell receptor (beta chain) was carried out in a study of blood T cell repertoires in COVID-19. Germline V gives CDR1 GTSNPN, CDR2 SVGIG (reference sequence). V dropped 3 bases and J dropped 7; count of bases not matched to a gene: 5. The CDR3 loop spans 14 amino acids. The method was immunoSEQ multiplex PCR; TCRdb's version includes in-frame clones alone and lacks a portion of them. The data contain 45,000 to 60,000 clones, 80% to 90% of them singletons. This chain joins TRBV30 and TRBJ2-3, with TRBD2 identical over 12 bases. The TCR sequence derives from a man aged 55 to 70 with acute or convalescent COVID-19. The specimen was peripheral blood. CDR3: CAWRTSGGVYTQYF. The CDR3 bases are TGTGCCTGGAGGACTAGCGGGGGTGTATATACGCAGTATTTT.